The present T cell receptor beta chain was sequenced within a study of blood T cell repertoires in COVID-19. On the study more broadly: The study drew acute and convalescent COVID-19 samples from the United States, Italy and Spain. PBMCs, B-cell-depleted T cells, or T cells provided the cDNA or gDNA that made up the material.

In the original analysis: Estimation of nucleated cell counts relied on the amplification of reference gene primers. Profiling relied on immunoSEQ multiplex PCR, and the TCRdb table lists in-frame clones only, not all of them. V and J calls and clone size are as listed in that table; D and trimming were resolved from the DNA. Among tens of thousands of clones listed, about 78% were seen once. Losses at the gene ends were 3 bases for V and 6 bases for J; bases not matched to a gene: 14. CDR1 and CDR2 from the germline V gene are LNHDA and SQIVND (reference sequence). This CDR3 region has 17 residues. The receptor comes from a man older than 75 with acute or convalescent COVID-19. Source material: peripheral blood. The V call is TRBV19, the J call TRBJ2-1; 7 bases agree with TRBD1. The chain's CDR3 is CASSIQGVGVRSNEQFF. The CDR3 region has the DNA TGTGCCAGTAGTATCCAGGGGGTGGGGGTAAGGAGCAATGAGCAGTTCTTC.